Each of the 10 T cell receptor beta chains below was sequenced from the same sample in a study of naive and memory T cell subsets. Ligated cDNA underwent four rounds of PCR with nested alpha and beta constant region primers and SP2. TCRdb called the 5' RACE reads again in MiXCR, with one record for every CDR3 protein. The table lists around 56,000 distinct CDR3 sequences, 6% to 8% of them singletons. A UMI-containing oligonucleotide was joined by 3' ligation to the TCR cDNA template. These TCRs come from a female donor in good health.

The CDR3 sequence: CASGRAQSRATNEKLFF. As DNA, the CDR3 is TGTGCCAGTGGTCGCGCACAGAGCAGAGCAACTAATGAAAAACTGTTTTTT. The J gene is TRBJ1-4, the V gene TRBV7-6; D is unresolved. Trimming stripped 9 bases from V and 0 bases from J, with 20 bases between. The germline gives CDR1 SGHVS, CDR2 FNYEAQ. This CDR3 has 17 amino acids. Full variable domain (outside the CDR3, taken from reference TRBV7-6 and TRBJ1-4): GAGVSQSPRYKVTKRGQDVALRCDPISGHVSLYWYRQALGQGPEFLTYFNYEAQQDKSGLPNDRFSAERPEGSISTLTIQRTEQRDSAMYRCASGRAQSRATNEKLFFGSGTQLSVL.

V usage is TRBV9 and J usage is TRBJ1-1, with 10 bases lining up with TRBD1. Germline assignment: CDR1 SGDLS and CDR2 YYNGEE. The CDR3 spans 16 residues. The J segment lost 2 bases and the V segment lost 3 bases, leaving 7 bases of the junction unmatched. The CDR3 sequence is CASSAGTGEFNTEAFF. The CDR3 nucleotides read TGTGCCAGCAGCGCCGGGACAGGGGAATTTAACACTGAAGCTTTCTTT.

This clonotype has at least ten counts. The chain employs TRBV5-5 and TRBJ2-7; TRBD2 is a possible D gene (7 bases). V dropped 1 base and J dropped 2 bases, with 22 bases sitting between them. Looked up from germline, CDR1 is SGHKS and CDR2 is YYEKEE (reference sequence). The CDR3 covers 18 residues. CDR3 region: CASSLRGGRFKDPYEQYF. The CDR3 nucleotides read TGTGCCAGCAGCTTGAGGGGGGGCCGATTTAAAGACCCCTACGAGCAGTACTTC.

V usage is TRBV20-1 and J usage is TRBJ2-1; possible D gene TRBD2, 6 bases. The germline CDR1 and CDR2 sequences are DFQATT and SNEGSKA (reference sequence). CDR3 length equals 13 residues. Trimming left V 7 bases short and J 9 bases short, with 19 bases between. DNA of the CDR3: TGCAGTGTGGAGGGGCGAATACGCAGTGAGCAGTTCTTC. Translation gives CSVEGRIRSEQFF.

The chain recombines TRBV29-1 with TRBJ2-6; no reliable D call. The V and J ends lost 5 bases and 0 bases respectively, with 2 bases between them. CDR1 and CDR2 from the germline V gene are SQVTM and ANQGSEA. This CDR3 spans 12 amino acids. The CDR3 coding sequence is TGCAGCGTTCTCTCTGGGGCCAACGTCCTGACTTTC. This sequence encodes CSVLSGANVLTF. The full variable domain, with the rest looked up from reference TRBV29-1 and TRBJ2-6, is SAVISQKPSRDICQRGTSLTIQCQVDSQVTMMFWYRQQPGQSLTLIATANQGSEATYESGFVIDKFPISRPNLTFSTLTVSNMSPEDSSIYLCSVLSGANVLTFGAGSRLTVL.

This clonotype occurred many times. J is TRBJ1-5 and V is TRBV15, with 7 bases that match TRBD1. Germline CDR1 reads LNHNV; CDR2 reads YYDKDF (reference sequence). Unmatched junction bases numbered 10, after V lost 0 bases and J lost 2 bases. The CDR3 runs 18 residues. The CDR3 nucleotides are TGTGCCACCAGCAGAGATTCGAACACAGGGGTGGGCAATCAGCCCCAGCATTTT. It translates to CATSRDSNTGVGNQPQHF.

This clonotype has a count of ten or more. V gene TRBV20-1 combines with J gene TRBJ2-3, with TRBD1 as a possible D gene (8 bases). CDR1 and CDR2 from the germline V gene are DFQATT and SNEGSKA (reference sequence). The CDR3 totals 14 residues. V was trimmed by 6 bases and J by 4 bases, leaving 17 bases between them. The CDR3 reads CSARGTGRPDTQYF. Here the CDR3 DNA reads TGCAGTGCGCGGGGGACAGGTAGACCAGATACGCAGTATTTT.

V usage is TRBV9 and J usage is TRBJ2-4; TRBD1 matches at 9 bases. The CDR3 spans 15 residues. In germline, CDR1 is SGDLS, CDR2 YYNGEE. The trim removed 4 bases at V and 8 bases at J, leaving 10 bases unmatched. The DNA for the CDR3 is TGTGCCAGCAGCTATACCGGACAGGGGCTAGACATTCAGTACTTC. It yields the protein CASSYTGQGLDIQYF.

This clonotype was seen ten or more times. The rearrangement uses TRBV19 and TRBJ1-2; D uncertain. The length of the CDR3 is 12 residues. Trimming cost V 6 bases and J 8 bases, with 13 bases left between them. In germline, CDR1 is LNHDA, CDR2 SQIVND (reference sequence). DNA of the CDR3: TGTGCCAGTAGATCCGACTCGGAAGGCTACACCTTC. This sequence encodes CASRSDSEGYTF.

This clonotype was seen a few times. V and J are TRBV5-1 and TRBJ2-7; TRBD2 matches 9 bases. Trimming at V came to 0 bases and at J to 5 bases, leaving 6 bases not matched to a gene. In germline, CDR1 is SGHRS, CDR2 YFSETQ. This CDR3 has 15 residues. CDR3 nucleotide sequence: TGCGCCAGCAGCTTGGCCAGCGGGGGGTTCGACGAGCAGTACTTC. This sequence encodes CASSLASGGFDEQYF. The variable domain in full, completed from reference TRBV5-1 and TRBJ2-7, reads KAGVTQTPRYLIKTRGQQVTLSCSPISGHRSVSWYQQTPGQGLQFLFEYFSETQRNKGNFPGRFSGRQFSNSRSEMNVSTLELGDSALYLCASSLASGGFDEQYFGPGTRLTVT.